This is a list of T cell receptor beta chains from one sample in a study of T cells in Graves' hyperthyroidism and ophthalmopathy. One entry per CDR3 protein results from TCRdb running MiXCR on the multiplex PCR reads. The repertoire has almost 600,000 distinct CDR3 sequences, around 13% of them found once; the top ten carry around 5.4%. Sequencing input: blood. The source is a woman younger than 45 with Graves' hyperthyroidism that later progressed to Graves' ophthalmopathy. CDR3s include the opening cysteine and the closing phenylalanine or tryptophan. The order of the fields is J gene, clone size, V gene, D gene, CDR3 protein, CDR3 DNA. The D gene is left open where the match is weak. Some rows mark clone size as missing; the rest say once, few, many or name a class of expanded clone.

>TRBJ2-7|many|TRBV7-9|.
CASSLVLNYEQYF
TGTGCCAGCAGCTTAGTCCTCAACTACGAGCAGTACTTC
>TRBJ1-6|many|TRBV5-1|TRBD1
CASSLERTGLNSPLHF
TGCGCCAGCAGCTTGGAACGGACAGGGCTTAATTCACCCCTCCACTTT
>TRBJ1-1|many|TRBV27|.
CASSSPYREVAFF
TGTGCCAGCAGTTCACCTTACAGGGAAGTGGCTTTCTTT
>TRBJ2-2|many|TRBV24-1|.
CATSEGGELFF
TGTGCCACCAGTGAAGGCGGGGAGCTGTTTTTT
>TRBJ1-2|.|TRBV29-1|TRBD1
CSAAFQGAGLYGYTF
TGCAGCGCCGCGTTTCAGGGGGCTGGGTTATATGGCTACACCTTC
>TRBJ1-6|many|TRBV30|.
CAWRAAGDGSPLHF
TGTGCCTGGAGGGCTGCGGGGGACGGTTCACCCCTCCACTTT
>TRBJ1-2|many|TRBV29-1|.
CSVSGTNYGYTF
TGCAGCGTTTCAGGCACCAACTATGGCTACACCTTC
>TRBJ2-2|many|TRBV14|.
CASSQVWGAPSTGELFF
TGTGCCAGCAGCCAAGTCTGGGGGGCCCCCAGCACCGGGGAGCTGTTTTTT
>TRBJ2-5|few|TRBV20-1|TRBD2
CSASVAGVGRETQYF
TGCAGTGCTAGTGTAGCGGGAGTAGGGAGGGAGACCCAGTACTTC
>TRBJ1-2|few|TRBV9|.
CASSNHNYGYTF
TGTGCCAGCAGCAACCACAACTATGGCTACACCTTC
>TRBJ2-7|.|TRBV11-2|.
CASSLVYGVRAGKDYEQYF
TGTGCCAGCAGCTTGGTGTATGGGGTACGGGCGGGAAAAGACTACGAGCAGTACTTC
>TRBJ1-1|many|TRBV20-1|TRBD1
CSAGPTGGGTEAFF
TGCAGTGCGGGCCCTACAGGGGGCGGCACTGAAGCTTTCTTT
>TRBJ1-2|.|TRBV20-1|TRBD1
CSAAEVGQGANYGYTF
TGCAGTGCTGCCGAGGTGGGACAGGGGGCTAACTATGGCTACACCTTC
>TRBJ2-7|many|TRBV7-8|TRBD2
CASSSFAGLAGARYEQYF
TGTGCCAGCAGCTCCTTCGCTGGACTAGCGGGAGCGAGGTACGAGCAGTACTTC
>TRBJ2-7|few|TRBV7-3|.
CASSATGTLSDEQYF
TGTGCCAGCAGCGCCACCGGGACGCTATCGGACGAGCAGTACTTC
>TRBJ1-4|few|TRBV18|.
CASSPQTETNEKLFF
TGTGCCAGCTCACCTCAGACGGAAACTAATGAAAAACTGTTTTTT
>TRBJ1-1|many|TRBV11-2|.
CASTQGGYNTEAFF
TGTGCCAGCACCCAGGGAGGGTATAACACTGAAGCTTTCTTT
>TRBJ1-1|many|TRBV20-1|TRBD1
CSARDAGTGGPEAFF
TGCAGTGCTAGAGACGCCGGGACAGGGGGTCCTGAAGCTTTCTTT
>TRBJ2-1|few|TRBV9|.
CASSVDGASNEQFF
TGTGCCAGCAGCGTAGATGGCGCCTCCAATGAGCAGTTCTTC